This TCR beta chain was identified during a study of technical replicates of blood from several donors. V was shortened by 3 bases and J by 1 base, with 21 bases between the two germline ends. The CDR3 totals 18 residues. CDR1 is MDHEN, CDR2 SYDVKM, per germline. The method was immunoSEQ multiplex PCR; TCRdb's version includes in-frame clones alone and lacks a portion of them. The sample gives about 98,000 clones, nearly 97% of which show up once; 0.2% to 0.25% is in the top ten. What was sequenced was T cells isolated from PBMCs. The chain employs TRBV28 and TRBJ1-1; D perhaps matches TRBD1 (6 bases). The TCR originated in a human donor in good health. The CDR3 sequence is CASSFFPVVQGKNTEAFF. The CDR3 DNA reads as TGTGCCAGCAGTTTTTTCCCTGTTGTTCAGGGGAAGAACACTGAAGCTTTCTTT.